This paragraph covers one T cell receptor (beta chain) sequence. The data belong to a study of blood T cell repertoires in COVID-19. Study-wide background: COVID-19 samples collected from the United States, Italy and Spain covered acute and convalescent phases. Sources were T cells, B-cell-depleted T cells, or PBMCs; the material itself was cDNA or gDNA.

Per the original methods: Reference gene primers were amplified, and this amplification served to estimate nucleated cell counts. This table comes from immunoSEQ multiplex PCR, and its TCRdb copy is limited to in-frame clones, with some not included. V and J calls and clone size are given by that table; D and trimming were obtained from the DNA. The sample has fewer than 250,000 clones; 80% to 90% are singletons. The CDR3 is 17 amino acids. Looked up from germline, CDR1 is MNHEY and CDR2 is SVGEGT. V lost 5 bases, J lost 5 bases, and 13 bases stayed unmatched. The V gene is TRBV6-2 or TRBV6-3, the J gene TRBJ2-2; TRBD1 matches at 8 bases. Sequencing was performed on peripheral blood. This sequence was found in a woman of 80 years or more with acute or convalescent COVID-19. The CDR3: CASSKPPDRALTGELFF. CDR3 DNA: TGTGCCAGCAGTAAACCGCCGGACAGGGCTCTGACCGGGGAGCTGTTTTTT.